What follows is one T cell receptor (beta chain) and its context. Unmatched junction bases numbered 11, after V lost 3 bases and J lost 2 bases. This CDR3 comprises 17 residues. CDR1 is SEHNR, CDR2 FQNEAQ, per germline (reference sequence). In the authors' workflow: The assay estimated nucleated cells by amplifying reference gene primers. The protocol was immunoSEQ multiplex PCR, while the TCRdb copy is restricted to in-frame clones and leaves out a portion. D and trimming were read from the DNA, whereas the V and J calls and clone size are those reported in that table. The sample gives 150,000 or so clones, around 83% of which show up once; about 3% is in the top ten. These data come from a study of blood T cell repertoires in COVID-19. For the study at large: Acute and convalescent COVID-19 specimens originated in the United States, Italy and Spain. Sample material is recorded as cDNA or gDNA derived from T cells, B-cell-depleted T cells, or PBMCs.

Sequenced sample: peripheral blood. V usage is TRBV7-9 and J usage is TRBJ2-3, with TRBD2 identical over 7 bases. The TCR was taken from a woman aged 80 or over with acute or convalescent COVID-19. The chain's CDR3 is CASSFMVASGFTDTQYF. In DNA form, the CDR3 reads TGTGCCAGCAGCTTTATGGTGGCTAGCGGCTTCACAGATACGCAGTATTTT.